This T cell receptor (beta chain) was captured in a study of blood T cell repertoires in COVID-19. About the research overall: From the United States, Italy and Spain came samples of acute and convalescent COVID-19. Sources were T cells, B-cell-depleted T cells, or PBMCs; the material itself was cDNA or gDNA.

Per the study methods: For nucleated cells, counts were estimated from reference gene primer amplification. Using immunoSEQ multiplex PCR, the repertoire was profiled, and TCRdb retains in-frame clones only, with some absent. That table supplies the V and J calls and clone size; D and trimming were determined from the DNA. This table holds about 35,000 clones, 80% to 90% found once. Germline assignment: CDR1 WSHSY and CDR2 SAAADI. The CDR3 sequence is 16 residues long. With V trimmed by 0 bases and J by 1 base, 5 bases remained unmatched. The sequence came from a human donor in a cohort sampled during active COVID-19. Sequencing was carried out using peripheral blood. V gene TRBV10-2 combines with J gene TRBJ2-7, with 8 bases that match TRBD1. CDR3 DNA: TGCGCCAGCAGTGAGTCGCGGACAGGGCTGTCCTACGAGCAGTACTTC. It translates to CASSESRTGLSYEQYF.